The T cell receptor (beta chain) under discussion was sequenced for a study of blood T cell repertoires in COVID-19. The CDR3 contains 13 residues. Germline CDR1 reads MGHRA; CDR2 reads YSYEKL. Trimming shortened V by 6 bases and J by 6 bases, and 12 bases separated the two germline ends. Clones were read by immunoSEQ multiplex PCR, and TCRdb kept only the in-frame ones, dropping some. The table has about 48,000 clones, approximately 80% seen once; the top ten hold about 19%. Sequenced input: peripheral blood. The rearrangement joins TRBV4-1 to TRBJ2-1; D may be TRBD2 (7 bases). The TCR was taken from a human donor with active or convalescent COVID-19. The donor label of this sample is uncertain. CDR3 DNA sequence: TGCGCCAGCAGACTAGGGGGGGCCAATGAGCAGTTCTTC. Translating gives CASRLGGANEQFF.